This T cell receptor (beta chain) is drawn from a study of T cells in Graves' hyperthyroidism and ophthalmopathy. Study-wide results and limits: Onset of ophthalmopathy came a median approximately 6.9 months after the model predicted it. Blood held most thyroid clonotypes expanded above 0.001 frequency.

Researchers took RNA transcripts and amplified the TCR beta CDR3 regions from them. An initial round of RT-PCR targeting the TCR CDR3 relied on the HTBI primer set. One entry per CDR3 protein results from TCRdb running MiXCR on the multiplex PCR reads. The sample gives roughly 500,000 distinct CDR3 sequences, around 13% of which show up once; roughly 6.2% is in the top ten. In regard to this clonotype: Antigen unknown.

Diagnoses used clinical symptoms, serum thyroxine and TRAb, thyroid ultrasound and orbital computed tomography. Sequencing was carried out using blood. The receptor comes from a woman in her 30s with Graves' hyperthyroidism that later progressed to Graves' ophthalmopathy.

This CDR3 is CASSEVRLETHEQYF. The CDR3, as DNA: TGTGCCAGCAGTGAAGTTAGACTAGAAACCCACGAGCAGTACTTC. The rearrangement links TRBV6-1 to TRBJ2-7, with D possibly TRBD2 on 6 matching bases. The V gene's germline CDR1 is MNHNS and CDR2 SASEGT. This CDR3 contains 15 residues. Trimming took 1 base from V and 5 from J, leaving 15 bases between them.